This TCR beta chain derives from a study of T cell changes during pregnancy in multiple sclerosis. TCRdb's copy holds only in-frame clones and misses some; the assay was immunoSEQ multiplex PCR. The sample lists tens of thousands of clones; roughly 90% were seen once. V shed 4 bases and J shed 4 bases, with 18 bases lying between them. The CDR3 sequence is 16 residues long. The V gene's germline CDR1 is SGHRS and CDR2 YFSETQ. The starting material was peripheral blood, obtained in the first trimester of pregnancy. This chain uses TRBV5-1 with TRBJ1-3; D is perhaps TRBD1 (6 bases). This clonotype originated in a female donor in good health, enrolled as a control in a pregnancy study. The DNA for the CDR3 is TGCGCCAGCAGCAGTACCGCAGGGGCCCAAGGAAACACCATATATTTT. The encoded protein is CASSSTAGAQGNTIYF.